This T cell receptor beta chain was retrieved from a study of response to subunit inactivated influenza vaccine. This clonotype came up many times. TCRdb re-derived calls from the RT-PCR reads in MiXCR, one entry per CDR3 protein. This table holds more than 450,000 distinct CDR3 sequences, approximately 10% found once. CDR3 length equals 13 residues. With 4 bases removed from V and 9 bases from J, the gap between germline ends came to 13 bases. Germline V gene sequence: CDR1 MGHDK, CDR2 SYGVNS. The same specimen was also included in a second study, on T cells expressing NK-cell markers. That paper states: What made the TCR beta cDNA was 5'RACE template switching with UMIs. Within the sequenced cohort of eight donors, seven exhibited HCMV seropositivity and one was seronegative.

The specimen comprised PBMCs from blood, sampled on the day of vaccination. The chain couples TRBV25-1 to TRBJ1-5; D is uncertain. The sequence was collected from a man aged 50 to 60 who received an inactivated influenza vaccine. The CDR3 DNA follows: TGTGCCAGCAGTGTTCACCGTAAGGGGCCCCAGCATTTT. It specifies CASSVHRKGPQHF.